The entry below describes one T cell receptor (beta chain). The repertoire was sequenced with immunoSEQ multiplex PCR; TCRdb's copy has only in-frame clones and lacks some. The sample yields roughly 80,000 clones, 90% to 95% seen once. CDR3 length: 16 residues. V shed 5 bases and J 9 bases; nucleotides not matched to a gene: 8. Germline loops: CDR1 SGHVS, CDR2 FQNEAQ. This sample was taken from a study of technical replicates of blood from several donors. Source material: T cells isolated from PBMCs. The receptor comes from a human donor in good health. The J gene is TRBJ2-1, the V gene TRBV7-8; 15 bases map to TRBD2. The CDR3 here is CASSGGLAGGLSEQFF. CDR3 bases: TGTGCCAGCAGCGGCGGACTAGCGGGAGGGCTTAGTGAGCAGTTCTTC.